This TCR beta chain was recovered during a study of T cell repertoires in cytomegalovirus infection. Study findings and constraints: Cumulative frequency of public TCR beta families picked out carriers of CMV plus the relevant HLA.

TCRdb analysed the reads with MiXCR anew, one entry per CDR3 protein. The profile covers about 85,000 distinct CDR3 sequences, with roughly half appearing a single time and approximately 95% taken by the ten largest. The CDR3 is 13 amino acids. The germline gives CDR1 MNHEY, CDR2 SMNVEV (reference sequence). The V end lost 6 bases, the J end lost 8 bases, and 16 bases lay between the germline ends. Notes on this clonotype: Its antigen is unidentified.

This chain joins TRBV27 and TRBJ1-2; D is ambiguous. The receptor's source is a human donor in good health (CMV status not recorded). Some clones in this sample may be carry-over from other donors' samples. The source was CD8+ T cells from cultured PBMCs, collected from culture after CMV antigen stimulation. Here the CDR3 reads CASSSGLLGGYTF. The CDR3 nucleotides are TGTGCCAGCAGCTCGGGCCTCCTGGGGGGCTACACCTTC.